Detailed here is one T cell receptor (beta chain). Its antigen is unknown. This sample's time point: pretreatment peripheral blood. The data originate from a study of PD-L1 blockade in urothelial cancer. Study information: About 85% of the roughly 29 patients comprised males who had bladder-origin urothelial cancer. Analyses used blood from 3 weeks (second dose) and 6 weeks after treatment start. Study-level points and caveats: Below-median pretreatment blood TCR clonality predicted better survival.

In each PCR, synthetic TCR analog templates were spiked in. The method was immunoSEQ multiplex PCR; TCRdb's version includes in-frame clones alone and lacks a portion of them. This sample has about 55,000 clones, with 75% to 90% found just once. The CDR3 loop spans 15 amino acids. The J segment lost 4 bases and the V segment lost 5 bases, leaving 5 bases of the junction unmatched. Germline CDR1 MNHEY, CDR2 SVGAGI. V and J are TRBV6-5 and TRBJ1-5; 10 bases are a match to TRBD1. The origin of this receptor is a man in his fifties or sixties with urothelial cancer. This specimen was PBMCs, taken around atezolizumab (anti-PD-L1) treatment. CDR3 DNA: TGTGCCAGCAGTCGGACAGGGGGGGTAAATCAGCCCCAGCATTTT. It codes for CASSRTGGVNQPQHF.